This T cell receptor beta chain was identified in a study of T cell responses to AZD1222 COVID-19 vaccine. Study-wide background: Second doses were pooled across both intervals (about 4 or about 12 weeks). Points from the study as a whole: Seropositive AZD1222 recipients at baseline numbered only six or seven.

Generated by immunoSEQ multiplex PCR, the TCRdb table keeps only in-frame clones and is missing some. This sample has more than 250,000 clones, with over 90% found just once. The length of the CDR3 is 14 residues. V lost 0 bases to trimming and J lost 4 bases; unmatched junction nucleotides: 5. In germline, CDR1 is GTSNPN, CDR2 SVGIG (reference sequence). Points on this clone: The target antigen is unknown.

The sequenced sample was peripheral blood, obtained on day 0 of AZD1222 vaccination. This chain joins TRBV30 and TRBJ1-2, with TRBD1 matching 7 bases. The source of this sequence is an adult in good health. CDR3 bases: TGTGCCTGGAGTGTGGAGGACAGGACCTATGGCTACACCTTC. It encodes CAWSVEDRTYGYTF.